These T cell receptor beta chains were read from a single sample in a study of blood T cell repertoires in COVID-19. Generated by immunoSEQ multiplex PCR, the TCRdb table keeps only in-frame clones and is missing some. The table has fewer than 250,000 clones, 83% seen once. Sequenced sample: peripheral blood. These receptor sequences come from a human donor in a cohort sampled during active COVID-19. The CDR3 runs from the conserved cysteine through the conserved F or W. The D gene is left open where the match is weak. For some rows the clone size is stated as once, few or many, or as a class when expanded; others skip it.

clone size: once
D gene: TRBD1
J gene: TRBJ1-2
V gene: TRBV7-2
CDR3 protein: CASSSTGLGYGYTF
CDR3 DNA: TGTGCCAGCAGCTCGACAGGGCTTGGCTATGGCTACACCTTC

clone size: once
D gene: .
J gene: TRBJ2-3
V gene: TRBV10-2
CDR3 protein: CASSEPLTDTQYF
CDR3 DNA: TGCGCCAGCAGTGAGCCCCTCACAGATACGCAGTATTTT

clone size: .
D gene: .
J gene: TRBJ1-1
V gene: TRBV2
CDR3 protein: CASSEGAGSTEAFF
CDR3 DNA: TGTGCCAGCAGTGAAGGGGCAGGGTCCACTGAAGCTTTCTTT

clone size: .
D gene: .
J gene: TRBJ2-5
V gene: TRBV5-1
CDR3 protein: CASSLMARQETQYF
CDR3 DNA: TGCGCCAGCAGCTTGATGGCCAGACAAGAGACCCAGTACTTC

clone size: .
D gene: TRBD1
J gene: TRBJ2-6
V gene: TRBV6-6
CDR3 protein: CASSRDRGLPDGLTGANVLTF
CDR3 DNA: TGTGCCAGCAGTCGGGACAGGGGGCTTCCGGACGGTCTCACCGGGGCCAACGTCCTGACTTTC

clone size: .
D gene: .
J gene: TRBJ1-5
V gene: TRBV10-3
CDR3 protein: CAISESGRDNQPQHF
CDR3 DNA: TGTGCCATCAGTGAGTCCGGCAGGGACAATCAGCCCCAGCATTTT

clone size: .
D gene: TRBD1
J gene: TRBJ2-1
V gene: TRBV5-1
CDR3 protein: CASSLGTGYNEQFF
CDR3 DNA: TGCGCCAGCAGCTTGGGGACAGGGTACAATGAGCAGTTCTTC

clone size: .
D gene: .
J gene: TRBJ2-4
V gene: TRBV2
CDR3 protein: CASSELWDSTLAKNIQYF
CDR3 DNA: TGTGCCAGCAGTGAATTATGGGACTCGACCCTAGCCAAAAACATTCAGTACTTC

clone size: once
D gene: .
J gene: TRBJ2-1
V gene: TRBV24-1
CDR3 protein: CATSDYSGRRNEQFF
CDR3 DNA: TGTGCCACCAGTGATTATAGCGGCCGCCGCAATGAGCAGTTCTTC

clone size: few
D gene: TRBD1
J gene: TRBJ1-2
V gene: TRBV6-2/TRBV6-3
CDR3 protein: CASSRTGAYGYTF
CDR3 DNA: TGTGCCAGCAGTCGGACAGGGGCGTATGGCTACACCTTC

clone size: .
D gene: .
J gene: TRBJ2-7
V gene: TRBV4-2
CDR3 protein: CASSQANSNYYEQYF
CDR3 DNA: TGTGCCAGCAGCCAAGCAAACAGTAATTACTACGAGCAGTACTTC

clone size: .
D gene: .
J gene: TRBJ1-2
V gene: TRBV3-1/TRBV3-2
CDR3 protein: CASSQERGLSGYTF
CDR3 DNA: TGTGCCAGCAGCCAAGAAAGGGGGTTGAGTGGCTACACCTTC

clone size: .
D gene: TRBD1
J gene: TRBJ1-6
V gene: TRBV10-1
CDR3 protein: CASSESVGTGSSPLHF
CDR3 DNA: TGCGCCAGCAGTGAGTCGGTAGGGACAGGGTCTTCACCCCTCCACTTT

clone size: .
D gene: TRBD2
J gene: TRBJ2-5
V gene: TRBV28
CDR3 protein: CASSSLLAGLETQYF
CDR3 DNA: TGTGCCAGCAGCAGCTTACTAGCGGGGTTAGAGACCCAGTACTTC

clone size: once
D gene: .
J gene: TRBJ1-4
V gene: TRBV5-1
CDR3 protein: CASSPEEYNEKLFF
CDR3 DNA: TGCGCCAGCAGCCCAGAGGAGTATAATGAAAAACTGTTTTTT

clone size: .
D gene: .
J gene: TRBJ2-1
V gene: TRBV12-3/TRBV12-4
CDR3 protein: CASSFRYNEQFF
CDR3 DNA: TGTGCCAGCAGTTTCAGGTACAATGAGCAGTTCTTC

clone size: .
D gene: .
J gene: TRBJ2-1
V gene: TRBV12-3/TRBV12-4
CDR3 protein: CASSTGTEQFF
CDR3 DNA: TGTGCCAGCAGTACAGGGACTGAGCAGTTCTTC

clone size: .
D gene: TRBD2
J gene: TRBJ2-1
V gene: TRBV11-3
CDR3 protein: CASSLGRGGTNEQFF
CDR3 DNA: TGTGCCAGCAGCTTAGGCCGGGGGGGGACGAATGAGCAGTTCTTC

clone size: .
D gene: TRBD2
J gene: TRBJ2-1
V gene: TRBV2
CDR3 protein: CATKRELAGVNEQFF
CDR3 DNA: TGTGCCACCAAACGGGAATTAGCGGGAGTGAATGAGCAGTTCTTC

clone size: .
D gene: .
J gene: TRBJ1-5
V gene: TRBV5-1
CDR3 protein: CASSPGSNQPQHF
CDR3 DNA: TGCGCCAGCAGCCCAGGAAGCAATCAGCCCCAGCATTTT

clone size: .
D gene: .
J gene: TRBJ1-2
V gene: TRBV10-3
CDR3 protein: CAISPRQADGYTF
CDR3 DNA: TGTGCCATCAGTCCCCGGCAGGCCGATGGCTACACCTTC

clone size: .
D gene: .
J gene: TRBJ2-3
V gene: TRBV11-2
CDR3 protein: CASSSRLGADTQYF
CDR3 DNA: TGTGCCAGCAGCTCCCGTTTGGGCGCAGATACGCAGTATTTT

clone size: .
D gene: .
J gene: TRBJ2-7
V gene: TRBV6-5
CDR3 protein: CASTPTGLGQEQYF
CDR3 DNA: TGTGCCAGCACCCCCACAGGCCTTGGGCAAGAGCAGTACTTC

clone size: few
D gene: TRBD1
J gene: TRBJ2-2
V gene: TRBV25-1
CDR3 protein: CASSPRTGNTGELFF
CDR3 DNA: TGTGCCAGCAGTCCTCGGACAGGGAACACCGGGGAGCTGTTTTTT

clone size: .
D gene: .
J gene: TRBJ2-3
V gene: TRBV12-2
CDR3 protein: CASRLAGLGQGVEWSTDTQYF
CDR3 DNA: TGTGCAAGTCGCTTAGCGGGGTTGGGACAGGGGGTAGAATGGAGCACAGATACGCAGTATTTT

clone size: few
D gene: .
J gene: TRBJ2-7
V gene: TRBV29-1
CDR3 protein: CSVAENTYEQYF
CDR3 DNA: TGCAGCGTTGCTGAGAATACCTACGAGCAGTACTTC

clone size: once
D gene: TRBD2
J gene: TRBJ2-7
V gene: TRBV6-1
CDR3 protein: CASSDPLGGRAREQYF
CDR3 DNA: TGTGCCAGCAGTGACCCCCTTGGCGGGAGGGCCCGGGAGCAGTACTTC

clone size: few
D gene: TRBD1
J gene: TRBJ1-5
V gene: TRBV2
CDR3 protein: CASSEAPPYGTGRFRPQHF
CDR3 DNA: TGTGCCAGCAGTGAAGCCCCCCCCTACGGGACAGGGCGTTTCAGGCCCCAGCATTTT

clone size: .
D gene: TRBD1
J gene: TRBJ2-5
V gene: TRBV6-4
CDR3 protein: CASSYSRTGRETQYF
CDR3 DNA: TGTGCCAGCAGTTACTCGAGGACAGGGAGAGAGACCCAGTACTTC

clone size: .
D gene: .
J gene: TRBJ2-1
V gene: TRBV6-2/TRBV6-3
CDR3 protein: CASSGKDSSTYNEQFF
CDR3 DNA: TGTGCCAGCAGTGGAAAAGACTCTTCAACCTACAATGAGCAGTTCTTC

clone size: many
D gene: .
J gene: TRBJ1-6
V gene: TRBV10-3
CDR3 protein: CAIQAGNSPLHF
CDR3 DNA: TGTGCCATTCAGGCGGGTAATTCACCCCTCCACTTT

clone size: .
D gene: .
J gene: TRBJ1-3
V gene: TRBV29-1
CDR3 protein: CSVGSGMGNTIYF
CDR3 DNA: TGCAGCGTTGGGTCAGGGATGGGAAACACCATATATTTT

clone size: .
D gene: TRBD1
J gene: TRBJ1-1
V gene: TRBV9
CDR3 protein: CASSGQGAPMNTEAFF
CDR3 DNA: TGTGCCAGCAGCGGACAGGGAGCCCCCATGAACACTGAAGCTTTCTTT

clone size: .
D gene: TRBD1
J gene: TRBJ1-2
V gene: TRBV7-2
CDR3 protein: CASSLGPGQTNSYTF
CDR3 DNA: TGTGCCAGCAGCTTAGGGCCGGGACAGACAAATAGCTACACCTTC

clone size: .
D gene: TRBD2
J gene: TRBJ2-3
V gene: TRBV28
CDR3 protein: CASSGGGSGSTDTQYF
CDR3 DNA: TGTGCCAGCAGTGGGGGGGGTAGCGGGAGCACAGATACGCAGTATTTT

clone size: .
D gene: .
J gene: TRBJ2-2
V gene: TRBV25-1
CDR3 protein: CASSERRGNTGELFF
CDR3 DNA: TGTGCCAGCAGTGAAAGACGGGGGAACACCGGGGAGCTGTTTTTT

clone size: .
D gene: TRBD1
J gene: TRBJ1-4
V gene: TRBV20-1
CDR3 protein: CSASGTGDNEKLFF
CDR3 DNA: TGCAGTGCTAGTGGGACAGGGGATAATGAAAAACTGTTTTTT

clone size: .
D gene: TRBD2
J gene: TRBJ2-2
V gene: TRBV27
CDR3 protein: CASSLLLAGGQGELFF
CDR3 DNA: TGTGCCAGCAGTCTTCTACTAGCGGGGGGGCAGGGGGAGCTGTTTTTT

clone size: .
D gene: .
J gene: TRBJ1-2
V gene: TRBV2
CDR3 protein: CASSESDTSYGYTF
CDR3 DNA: TGTGCCAGCAGTGAATCCGACACTAGCTATGGCTACACCTTC

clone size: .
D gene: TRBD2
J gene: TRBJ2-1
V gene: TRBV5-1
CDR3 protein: CASNSGRDHNEQFF
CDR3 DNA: TGCGCCAGCAATAGCGGGAGGGACCACAATGAGCAGTTCTTC

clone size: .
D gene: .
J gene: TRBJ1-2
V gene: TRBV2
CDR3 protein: CASSGEGYYGYTF
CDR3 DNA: TGTGCCAGCAGTGGGGAGGGTTACTATGGCTACACCTTC

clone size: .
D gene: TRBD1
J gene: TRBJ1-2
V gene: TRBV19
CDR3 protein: CASSISGQDYGYTF
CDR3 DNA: TGTGCCAGTAGTATATCGGGACAGGACTATGGCTACACCTTC

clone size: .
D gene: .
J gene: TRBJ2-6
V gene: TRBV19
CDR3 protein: CASMVGAGANVLTF
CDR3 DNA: TGTGCCAGTATGGTTGGAGCTGGGGCCAACGTCCTGACTTTC

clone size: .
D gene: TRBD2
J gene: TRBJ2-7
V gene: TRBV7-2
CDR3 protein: CASSLFGGAYEQYF
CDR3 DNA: TGTGCCAGCTCCTTATTCGGGGGGGCCTACGAGCAGTACTTC

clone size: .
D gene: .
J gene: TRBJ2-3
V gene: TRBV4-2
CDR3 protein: CASRPNRGGGPTDTQYF
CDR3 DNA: TGTGCCAGCAGACCTAATAGGGGAGGGGGGCCCACAGATACGCAGTATTTT

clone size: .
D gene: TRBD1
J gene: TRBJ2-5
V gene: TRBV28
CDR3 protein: CASSLAGQGRETQYF
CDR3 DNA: TGTGCCAGCAGTTTGGCAGGACAGGGGAGAGAGACCCAGTACTTC

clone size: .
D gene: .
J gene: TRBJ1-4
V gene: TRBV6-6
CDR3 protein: CASSYSNGYVRRKLFF
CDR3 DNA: TGTGCCAGCAGTTACTCTAACGGGTACGTTCGGCGAAAACTGTTTTTT

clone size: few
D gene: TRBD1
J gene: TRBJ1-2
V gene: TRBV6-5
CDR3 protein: CASTPGQTNYGYTF
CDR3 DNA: TGTGCCAGCACTCCGGGACAGACTAACTATGGCTACACCTTC

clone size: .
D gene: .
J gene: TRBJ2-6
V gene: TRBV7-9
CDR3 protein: CASSSTGRVRSSGANVLTF
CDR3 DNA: TGTGCCAGCAGCTCAACAGGGCGGGTACGAAGCTCTGGGGCCAACGTCCTGACTTTC

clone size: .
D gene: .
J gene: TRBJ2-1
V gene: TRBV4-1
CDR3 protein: CASSRLAPRISYNEQFF
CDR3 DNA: TGCGCCAGCAGTCGTCTCGCCCCCAGGATCTCCTACAATGAGCAGTTCTTC

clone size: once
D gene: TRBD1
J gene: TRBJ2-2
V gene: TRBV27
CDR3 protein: CASSSGQIAGELFF
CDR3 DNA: TGTGCCAGCAGTTCGGGACAGATCGCCGGGGAGCTGTTTTTT

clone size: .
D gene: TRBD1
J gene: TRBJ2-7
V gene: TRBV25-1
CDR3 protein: CASSPGTAVYEQYF
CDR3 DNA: TGTGCCAGCAGCCCCGGGACAGCGGTCTACGAGCAGTACTTC

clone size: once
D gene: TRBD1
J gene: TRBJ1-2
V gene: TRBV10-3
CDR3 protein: CAISESDRDHGYTF
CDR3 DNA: TGTGCCATCAGTGAGTCGGACAGGGATCATGGCTACACCTTC

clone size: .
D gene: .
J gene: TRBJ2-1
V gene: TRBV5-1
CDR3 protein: CASSLREIYNEQFF
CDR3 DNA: TGCGCCAGCAGCTTACGGGAGATCTACAATGAGCAGTTCTTC

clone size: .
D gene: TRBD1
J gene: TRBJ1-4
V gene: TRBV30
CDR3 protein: CAWSGGTGYEKLFF
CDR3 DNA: TGTGCCTGGAGTGGGGGGACAGGGTATGAAAAACTGTTTTTT

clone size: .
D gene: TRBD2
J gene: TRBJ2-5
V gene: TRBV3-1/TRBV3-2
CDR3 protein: CASSRESGTSGSLGETQYF
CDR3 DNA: TGTGCCAGCAGCCGAGAATCCGGGACTAGCGGGAGCTTGGGGGAGACCCAGTACTTC

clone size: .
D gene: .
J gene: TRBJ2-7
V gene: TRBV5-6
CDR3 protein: CASSLGSGAYEQYF
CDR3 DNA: TGTGCCAGCAGCTTGGGTTCGGGGGCCTACGAGCAGTACTTC

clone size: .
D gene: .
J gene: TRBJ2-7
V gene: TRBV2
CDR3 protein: CASSFIQGSSYEQYF
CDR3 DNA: TGTGCCAGCAGTTTTATACAGGGTTCGTCCTACGAGCAGTACTTC

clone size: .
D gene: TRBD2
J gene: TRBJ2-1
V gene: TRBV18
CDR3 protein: CASSPGLTNEQFF
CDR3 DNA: TGTGCCAGCTCCCCGGGACTAACGAATGAGCAGTTCTTC